This is a list of T cell receptor beta chains from one sample in a study of T cell repertoires and HLA-DP antigens. No antigen has been assigned to these receptors. Generated by immunoSEQ multiplex PCR, the TCRdb table keeps only in-frame clones and is missing some. Of about 120,000 clones in the sample, roughly 92% were seen once. Sample: CD4+ T cells from PBMCs. These receptors were obtained from a woman between 18 and 30 years old in good health and CMV-seronegative. Both conserved end residues are part of each CDR3. D genes are given only for firm matches. Rows give clone size only sometimes, using once, few, many, or a class for an expanded clone.

cdr3_aa: CASSQDREGVRGYTF; cdr3_nt: TGTGCCAGCAGCCAGGACAGAGAAGGAGTAAGAGGCTACACCTTC; v_call: TRBV4-2; d_call: -; j_call: TRBJ1-2; clone_size: -; cdr3_length: 15
cdr3_aa: CASSLVGPQETQYF; cdr3_nt: TGTGCCAGCTCTCTCGTGGGTCCTCAAGAGACCCAGTACTTC; v_call: TRBV18; d_call: -; j_call: TRBJ2-5; clone_size: -; cdr3_length: 14
cdr3_aa: CASSLMGDQPQHF; cdr3_nt: TGTGCCAGCAGCTTAATGGGGGATCAGCCCCAGCATTTT; v_call: TRBV7-9; d_call: -; j_call: TRBJ1-5; clone_size: -; cdr3_length: 13
cdr3_aa: CASSLVIPSGANVLTF; cdr3_nt: TGTGCCAGCAGCTTGGTGATACCCTCTGGGGCCAACGTCCTGACTTTC; v_call: TRBV5-4; d_call: -; j_call: TRBJ2-6; clone_size: -; cdr3_length: 16
cdr3_aa: CASRTGNYGYTF; cdr3_nt: TGCGCCAGCAGGACAGGGAACTATGGCTACACCTTC; v_call: TRBV5-1; d_call: TRBD1; j_call: TRBJ1-2; clone_size: -; cdr3_length: 12
cdr3_aa: CASSEAPRTVATNEKLFF; cdr3_nt: TGTGCCAGCAGTGAAGCACCAAGGACAGTTGCAACTAATGAAAAACTGTTTTTT; v_call: TRBV6-1; d_call: -; j_call: TRBJ1-4; clone_size: -; cdr3_length: 18
cdr3_aa: CASTDSDGRSQPQHF; cdr3_nt: TGTGCCAGCACCGACTCCGATGGCAGATCTCAGCCCCAGCATTTT; v_call: TRBV6-6; d_call: -; j_call: TRBJ1-5; clone_size: -; cdr3_length: 15
cdr3_aa: CASSPPGTAGRNSPLHF; cdr3_nt: TGTGCCAGCAGCCCCCCTGGGACAGCCGGTAGGAATTCACCCCTCCACTTT; v_call: TRBV5-4; d_call: TRBD1; j_call: TRBJ1-6; clone_size: -; cdr3_length: 17
cdr3_aa: CASSPQRYEQFF; cdr3_nt: TGTGCCAGCAGTCCTCAGCGGTATGAGCAGTTCTTC; v_call: TRBV28; d_call: -; j_call: TRBJ2-1; clone_size: -; cdr3_length: 12
cdr3_aa: CASSAQSLAGGPYNEQFF; cdr3_nt: TGTGCCAGCAGCGCCCAATCTCTAGCGGGAGGACCCTACAATGAGCAGTTCTTC; v_call: TRBV7-3; d_call: TRBD2; j_call: TRBJ2-1; clone_size: once; cdr3_length: 18
cdr3_aa: CASSPRPDRGYGYTF; cdr3_nt: TGTGCCAGCAGCCCACGTCCTGACAGGGGATATGGCTACACCTTC; v_call: TRBV5-4; d_call: TRBD1; j_call: TRBJ1-2; clone_size: -; cdr3_length: 15
cdr3_aa: CASSLKAGFTGELFF; cdr3_nt: TGTGCCAGCAGCTTAAAGGCAGGGTTCACCGGGGAGCTGTTTTTT; v_call: TRBV7-3; d_call: -; j_call: TRBJ2-2; clone_size: -; cdr3_length: 15
cdr3_aa: CAISEYRDTGELFF; cdr3_nt: TGTGCCATCAGTGAATACAGGGACACCGGGGAGCTGTTTTTT; v_call: TRBV10-3; d_call: -; j_call: TRBJ2-2; clone_size: -; cdr3_length: 14
cdr3_aa: CASSLGGSDTDTQYF; cdr3_nt: TGTGCCAGCAGCTTAGGGGGATCTGACACAGATACGCAGTATTTT; v_call: TRBV7-2; d_call: -; j_call: TRBJ2-3; clone_size: -; cdr3_length: 15
cdr3_aa: CASSLRRQGARNGYTF; cdr3_nt: TGTGCCAGCAGTTTACGGCGACAGGGGGCTCGCAATGGCTACACCTTC; v_call: TRBV28; d_call: TRBD1; j_call: TRBJ1-2; clone_size: -; cdr3_length: 16
cdr3_aa: CASSLVVGASTDTQYF; cdr3_nt: TGTGCCAGCAGCTTGGTCGTGGGGGCCAGCACAGATACGCAGTATTTT; v_call: TRBV5-6; d_call: -; j_call: TRBJ2-3; clone_size: few; cdr3_length: 16
cdr3_aa: CASSLYTRLAGGRETQYF; cdr3_nt: TGTGCCAGCAGCTTATATACCAGACTAGCGGGAGGTCGTGAGACCCAGTACTTC; v_call: TRBV7-6; d_call: TRBD2; j_call: TRBJ2-5; clone_size: -; cdr3_length: 18
cdr3_aa: CATSTTIDTEAFF; cdr3_nt: TGTGCCACCTCCACAACTATAGACACTGAAGCTTTCTTT; v_call: TRBV15; d_call: -; j_call: TRBJ1-1; clone_size: -; cdr3_length: 13
cdr3_aa: CAISESRDYWGETQYF; cdr3_nt: TGTGCCATCAGTGAGTCGCGTGACTACTGGGGAGAGACCCAGTACTTC; v_call: TRBV10-3; d_call: -; j_call: TRBJ2-5; clone_size: -; cdr3_length: 16
cdr3_aa: CAIDQGARTEAFF; cdr3_nt: TGTGCCATCGACCAGGGGGCGCGGACTGAAGCTTTCTTT; v_call: TRBV10-3; d_call: TRBD1; j_call: TRBJ1-1; clone_size: -; cdr3_length: 13
cdr3_aa: CASSKGTSGGQRPVQFF; cdr3_nt: TGTGCCAGCAGCAAGGGGACTAGCGGGGGCCAACGGCCGGTTCAGTTCTTC; v_call: TRBV5-5; d_call: TRBD2; j_call: TRBJ2-1; clone_size: -; cdr3_length: 17
cdr3_aa: CASSPGEGRTDTQYF; cdr3_nt: TGTGCCAGCTCACCTGGGGAGGGGAGGACAGATACGCAGTATTTT; v_call: TRBV18; d_call: TRBD2; j_call: TRBJ2-3; clone_size: -; cdr3_length: 15
cdr3_aa: CASSITTTSTNEKLFF; cdr3_nt: TGTGCCAGTAGTATCACCACAACCTCAACTAATGAAAAACTGTTTTTT; v_call: TRBV19; d_call: -; j_call: TRBJ1-4; clone_size: -; cdr3_length: 16
cdr3_aa: CASSSYKTSGRFETQYF; cdr3_nt: TGCGCCAGCAGCTCGTATAAGACTAGCGGGAGATTTGAGACCCAGTACTTC; v_call: TRBV5-1; d_call: TRBD2; j_call: TRBJ2-5; clone_size: -; cdr3_length: 17
cdr3_aa: CASSLHGQGWGEKLFF; cdr3_nt: TGTGCCAGCAGTTTGCACGGTCAGGGGTGGGGTGAAAAACTGTTTTTT; v_call: TRBV28; d_call: -; j_call: TRBJ1-4; clone_size: once; cdr3_length: 16
cdr3_aa: CAAKDALWNEQFF; cdr3_nt: TGTGCCGCCAAGGACGCCCTCTGGAATGAGCAGTTCTTC; v_call: TRBV28; d_call: -; j_call: TRBJ2-1; clone_size: -; cdr3_length: 13
cdr3_aa: CASSVEPTNTEAFF; cdr3_nt: TGTGCCAGCAGCGTAGAGCCAACTAACACTGAAGCTTTCTTT; v_call: TRBV9; d_call: -; j_call: TRBJ1-1; clone_size: once; cdr3_length: 14
cdr3_aa: CAIRSEISYEQYF; cdr3_nt: TGTGCCATCAGAAGCGAAATCTCCTACGAGCAGTACTTC; v_call: TRBV10-3; d_call: -; j_call: TRBJ2-7; clone_size: -; cdr3_length: 13
cdr3_aa: CASSGRQGSTDTQYF; cdr3_nt: TGTGCCAGCAGCGGACGACAGGGGAGCACAGATACGCAGTATTTT; v_call: TRBV9; d_call: TRBD1; j_call: TRBJ2-3; clone_size: -; cdr3_length: 15
cdr3_aa: CASSLLSSQGLYEQYF; cdr3_nt: TGTGCCAGCTCACTTCTATCCTCTCAGGGCCTCTACGAGCAGTACTTC; v_call: TRBV18; d_call: -; j_call: TRBJ2-7; clone_size: -; cdr3_length: 16
cdr3_aa: CASRAGRIKVVF; cdr3_nt: TGTGCCAGCCGGGCGGGTCGGATCAAAGTGGTCTTC; v_call: TRBV28; d_call: -; j_call: TRBJ2-1; clone_size: -; cdr3_length: 12
cdr3_aa: CASSPLFETGELFF; cdr3_nt: TGTGCCAGCAGCCCACTGTTCGAAACCGGGGAGCTGTTTTTT; v_call: TRBV7-8; d_call: -; j_call: TRBJ2-2; clone_size: -; cdr3_length: 14
cdr3_aa: CASSFGGARNEQFF; cdr3_nt: TGCGCCAGCAGCTTTGGGGGCGCTAGGAATGAGCAGTTCTTC; v_call: TRBV5-1; d_call: -; j_call: TRBJ2-1; clone_size: -; cdr3_length: 14
cdr3_aa: CASSHGGLFSTDTQYF; cdr3_nt: TGCGCCAGCAGCCACGGAGGACTCTTTAGCACAGATACGCAGTATTTT; v_call: TRBV5-1; d_call: -; j_call: TRBJ2-3; clone_size: -; cdr3_length: 16
cdr3_aa: CASSIIGGLEAQHF; cdr3_nt: TGTGCCAGTAGTATCATCGGGGGGCTCGAAGCCCAGCATTTT; v_call: TRBV19; d_call: -; j_call: TRBJ1-5; clone_size: -; cdr3_length: 14
cdr3_aa: CASSLDHPSYNEQFF; cdr3_nt: TGTGCCAGCAGCTTAGATCATCCTTCCTACAATGAGCAGTTCTTC; v_call: TRBV11-2; d_call: -; j_call: TRBJ2-1; clone_size: -; cdr3_length: 15
cdr3_aa: CASRKRGQNTGELFF; cdr3_nt: TGTGCCAGCAGAAAGAGGGGGCAGAACACCGGGGAGCTGTTTTTT; v_call: TRBV6-5; d_call: TRBD1; j_call: TRBJ2-2; clone_size: -; cdr3_length: 15
cdr3_aa: CASSKGWGYEQYF; cdr3_nt: TGTGCCAGCAGTAAAGGGTGGGGCTACGAGCAGTACTTC; v_call: TRBV28; d_call: -; j_call: TRBJ2-7; clone_size: -; cdr3_length: 13
cdr3_aa: CASSLTEGETQYF; cdr3_nt: TGCGCCAGCAGCCTTACCGAGGGGGAGACCCAGTACTTC; v_call: TRBV4-1; d_call: -; j_call: TRBJ2-5; clone_size: -; cdr3_length: 13
cdr3_aa: CASSVEGLSNTGELFF; cdr3_nt: TGTGCCAGCAGTGTAGAGGGGCTATCGAACACCGGGGAGCTGTTTTTT; v_call: TRBV6-4; d_call: -; j_call: TRBJ2-2; clone_size: -; cdr3_length: 16
cdr3_aa: CASSLRYRQGYGYTF; cdr3_nt: TGTGCCAGCAGCTTACGTTACAGGCAGGGCTATGGCTACACCTTC; v_call: TRBV7-2; d_call: -; j_call: TRBJ1-2; clone_size: -; cdr3_length: 15
cdr3_aa: CASSYGSGAGNTEAFF; cdr3_nt: TGTGCCAGCAGTTACGGGTCGGGGGCAGGGAACACTGAAGCTTTCTTT; v_call: TRBV6-5; d_call: -; j_call: TRBJ1-1; clone_size: -; cdr3_length: 16
cdr3_aa: CASSTRSGSDTF; cdr3_nt: TGTGCCAGCAGCACCCGAAGTGGGTCGGACACCTTC; v_call: TRBV7-2; d_call: -; j_call: TRBJ1-2; clone_size: few; cdr3_length: 12
cdr3_aa: CASSLTRQDQPQHF; cdr3_nt: TGTGCCAGCAGCTTAACGCGTCAAGATCAGCCCCAGCATTTT; v_call: TRBV11-2; d_call: -; j_call: TRBJ1-5; clone_size: -; cdr3_length: 14
cdr3_aa: CASSSFQGSTETQYF; cdr3_nt: TGTGCCAGCAGCTCTTTTCAGGGGTCGACGGAGACCCAGTACTTC; v_call: TRBV11-1; d_call: -; j_call: TRBJ2-5; clone_size: -; cdr3_length: 15
cdr3_aa: CATSTGGQGAETQYF; cdr3_nt: TGTGCCACCAGCACTGGAGGACAGGGGGCAGAGACCCAGTACTTC; v_call: TRBV15; d_call: TRBD1; j_call: TRBJ2-5; clone_size: -; cdr3_length: 15
cdr3_aa: CASSPGEKLFF; cdr3_nt: TGTGCCAGTAGTCCGGGTGAAAAACTGTTTTTT; v_call: TRBV19; d_call: -; j_call: TRBJ1-4; clone_size: -; cdr3_length: 11
cdr3_aa: CASRHLGQETQYF; cdr3_nt: TGTGCCAGCAGACACCTAGGGCAAGAGACCCAGTACTTC; v_call: TRBV6-6; d_call: -; j_call: TRBJ2-5; clone_size: -; cdr3_length: 13
cdr3_aa: CASSLVTGQGTYNEQFF; cdr3_nt: TGTGCCAGCAGCTTGGTAACCGGGCAGGGTACCTACAATGAGCAGTTCTTC; v_call: TRBV11-2; d_call: -; j_call: TRBJ2-1; clone_size: once; cdr3_length: 17